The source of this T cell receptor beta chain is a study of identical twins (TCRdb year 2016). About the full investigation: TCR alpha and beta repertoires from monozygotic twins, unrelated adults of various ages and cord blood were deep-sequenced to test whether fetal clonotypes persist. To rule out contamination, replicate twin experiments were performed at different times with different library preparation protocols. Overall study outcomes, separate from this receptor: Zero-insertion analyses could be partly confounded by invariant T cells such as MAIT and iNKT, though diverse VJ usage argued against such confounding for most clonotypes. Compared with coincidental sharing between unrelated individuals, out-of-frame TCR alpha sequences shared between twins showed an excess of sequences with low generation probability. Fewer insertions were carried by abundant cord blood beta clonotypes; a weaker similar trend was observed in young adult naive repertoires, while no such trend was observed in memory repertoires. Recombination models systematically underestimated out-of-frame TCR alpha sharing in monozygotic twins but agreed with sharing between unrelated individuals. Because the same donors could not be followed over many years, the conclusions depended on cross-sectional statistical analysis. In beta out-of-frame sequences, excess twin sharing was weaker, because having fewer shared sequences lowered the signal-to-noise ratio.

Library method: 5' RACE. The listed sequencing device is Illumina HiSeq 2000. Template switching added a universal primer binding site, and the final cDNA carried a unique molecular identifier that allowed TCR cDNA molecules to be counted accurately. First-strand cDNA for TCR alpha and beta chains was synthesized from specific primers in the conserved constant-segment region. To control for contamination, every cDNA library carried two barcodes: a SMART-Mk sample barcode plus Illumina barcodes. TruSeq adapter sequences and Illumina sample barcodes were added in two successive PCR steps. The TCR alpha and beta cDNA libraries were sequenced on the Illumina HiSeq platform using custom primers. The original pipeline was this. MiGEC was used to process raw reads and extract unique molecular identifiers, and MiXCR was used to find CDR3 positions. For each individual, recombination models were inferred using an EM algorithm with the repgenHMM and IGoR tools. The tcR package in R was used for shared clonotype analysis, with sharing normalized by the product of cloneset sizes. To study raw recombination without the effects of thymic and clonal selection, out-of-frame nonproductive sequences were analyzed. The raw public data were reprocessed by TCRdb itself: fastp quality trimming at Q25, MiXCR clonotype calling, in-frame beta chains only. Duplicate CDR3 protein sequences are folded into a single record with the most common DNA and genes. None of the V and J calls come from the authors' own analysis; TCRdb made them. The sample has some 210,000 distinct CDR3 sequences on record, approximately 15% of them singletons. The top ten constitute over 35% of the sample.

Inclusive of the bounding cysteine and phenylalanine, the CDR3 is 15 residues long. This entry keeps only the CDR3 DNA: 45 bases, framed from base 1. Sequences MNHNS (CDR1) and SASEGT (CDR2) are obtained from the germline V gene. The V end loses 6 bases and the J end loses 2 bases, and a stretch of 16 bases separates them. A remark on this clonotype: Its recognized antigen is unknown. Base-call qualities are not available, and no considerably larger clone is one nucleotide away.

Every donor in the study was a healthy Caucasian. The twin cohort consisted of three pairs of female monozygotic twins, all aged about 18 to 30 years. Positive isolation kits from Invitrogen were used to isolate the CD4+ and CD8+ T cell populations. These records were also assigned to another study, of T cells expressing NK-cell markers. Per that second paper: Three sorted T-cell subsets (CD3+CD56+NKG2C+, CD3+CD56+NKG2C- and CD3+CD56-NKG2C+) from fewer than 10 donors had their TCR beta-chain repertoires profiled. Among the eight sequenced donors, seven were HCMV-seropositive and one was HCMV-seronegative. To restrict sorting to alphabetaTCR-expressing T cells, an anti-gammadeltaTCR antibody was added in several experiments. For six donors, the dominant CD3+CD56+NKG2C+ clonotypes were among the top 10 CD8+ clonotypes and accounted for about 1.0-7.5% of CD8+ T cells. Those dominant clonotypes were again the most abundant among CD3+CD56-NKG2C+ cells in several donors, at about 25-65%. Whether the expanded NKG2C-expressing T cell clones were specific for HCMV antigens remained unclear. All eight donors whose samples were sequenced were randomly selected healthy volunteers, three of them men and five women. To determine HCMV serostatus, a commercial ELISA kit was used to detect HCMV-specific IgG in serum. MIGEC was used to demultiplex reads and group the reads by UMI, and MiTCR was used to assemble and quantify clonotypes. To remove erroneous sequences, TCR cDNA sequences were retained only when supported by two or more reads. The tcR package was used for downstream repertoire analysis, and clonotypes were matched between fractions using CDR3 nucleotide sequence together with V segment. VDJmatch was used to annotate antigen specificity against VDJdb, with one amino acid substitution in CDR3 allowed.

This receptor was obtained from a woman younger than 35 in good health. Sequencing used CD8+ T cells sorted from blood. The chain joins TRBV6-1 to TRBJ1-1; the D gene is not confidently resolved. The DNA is TGTGCCAGCAGGCTATCCCCCACGATCAACACTGAAGCTTTCTTT. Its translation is CASRLSPTINTEAFF.